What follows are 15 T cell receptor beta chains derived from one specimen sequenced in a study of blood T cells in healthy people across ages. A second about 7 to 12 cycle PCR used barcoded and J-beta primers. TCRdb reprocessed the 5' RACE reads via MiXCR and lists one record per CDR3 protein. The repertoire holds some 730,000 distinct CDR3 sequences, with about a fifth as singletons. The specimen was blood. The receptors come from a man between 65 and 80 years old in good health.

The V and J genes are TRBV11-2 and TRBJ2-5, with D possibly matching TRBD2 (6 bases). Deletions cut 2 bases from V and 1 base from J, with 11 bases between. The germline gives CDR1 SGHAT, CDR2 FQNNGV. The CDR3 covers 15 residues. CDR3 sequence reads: CASSLILGGQETQYF. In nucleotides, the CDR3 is TGTGCCAGCAGCTTAATCCTGGGGGGCCAAGAGACCCAGTACTTC.

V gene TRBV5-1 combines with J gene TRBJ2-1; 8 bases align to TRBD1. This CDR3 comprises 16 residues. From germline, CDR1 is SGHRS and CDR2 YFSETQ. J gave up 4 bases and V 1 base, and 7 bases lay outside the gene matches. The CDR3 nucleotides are TGCGCCAGCAGCTTGTTCGCAGGACAGGGTTACAATGAGCAGTTCTTC. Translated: CASSLFAGQGYNEQFF.

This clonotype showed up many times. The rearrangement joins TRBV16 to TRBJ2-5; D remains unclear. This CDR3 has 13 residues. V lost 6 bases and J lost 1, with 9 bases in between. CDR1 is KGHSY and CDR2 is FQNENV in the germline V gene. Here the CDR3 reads CASSLHSQETQYF. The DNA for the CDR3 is TGTGCCAGCAGTTTACATTCCCAAGAGACCCAGTACTTC.

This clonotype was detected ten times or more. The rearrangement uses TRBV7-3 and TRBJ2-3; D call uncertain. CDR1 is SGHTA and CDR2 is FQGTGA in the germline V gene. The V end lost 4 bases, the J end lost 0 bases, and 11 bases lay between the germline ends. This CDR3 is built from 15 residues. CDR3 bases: TGTGCCAGCAGCTCCCTGGGAATCAGCACAGATACGCAGTATTTT. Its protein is CASSSLGISTDTQYF.

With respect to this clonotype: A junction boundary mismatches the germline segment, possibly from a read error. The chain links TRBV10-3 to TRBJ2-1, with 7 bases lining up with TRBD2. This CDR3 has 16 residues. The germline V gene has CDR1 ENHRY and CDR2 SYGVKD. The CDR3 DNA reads TGTGCCATCAGTGAGTTTGTAGCGGGCCTACATAATGAGCAGTCCTTC. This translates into CAISEFVAGLHNEQSF.

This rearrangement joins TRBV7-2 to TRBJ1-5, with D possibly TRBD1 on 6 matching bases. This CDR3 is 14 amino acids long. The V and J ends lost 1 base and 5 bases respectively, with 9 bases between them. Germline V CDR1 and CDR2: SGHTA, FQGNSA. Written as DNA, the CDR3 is TGTGCCAGCAGCTTAGGGACAGCTTATCAGCCCCAGCATTTT. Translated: CASSLGTAYQPQHF.

In DNA, the CDR3 is TGTGCCAGCAGTTTAACAGGGGGCCGAACTGAAGCTTTCTTT. Amino acid sequence: CASSLTGGRTEAFF. The rearrangement uses TRBV12-3 or TRBV12-4 and TRBJ1-1; TRBD1 aligns across 9 bases. The CDR3 covers 14 residues. With 2 bases clipped from V and 5 bases from J, the junction kept 3 bases outside the gene matches.

CDR3 loop: CASIRTSASYEQYF. The CDR3 DNA reads as TGCGCCAGCATCCGGACTAGCGCATCCTACGAGCAGTACTTC. The rearrangement links TRBV10-1 to TRBJ2-7; TRBD2 agrees at 9 bases. This CDR3 region has 14 residues. V trimming: 7 bases; J trimming: 1 base; junction bases outside the gene matches: 5. Germline values: CDR1 WNHNN, CDR2 SYGVQD (reference sequence).

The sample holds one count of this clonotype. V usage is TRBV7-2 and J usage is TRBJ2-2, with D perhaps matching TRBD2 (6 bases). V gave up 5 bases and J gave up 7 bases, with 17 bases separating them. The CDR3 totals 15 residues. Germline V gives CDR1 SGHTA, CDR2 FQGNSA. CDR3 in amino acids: CASSPGGSLLGELFF. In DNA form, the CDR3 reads TGTGCCAGCAGCCCCGGGGGTAGCCTACTCGGGGAGCTGTTTTTT.

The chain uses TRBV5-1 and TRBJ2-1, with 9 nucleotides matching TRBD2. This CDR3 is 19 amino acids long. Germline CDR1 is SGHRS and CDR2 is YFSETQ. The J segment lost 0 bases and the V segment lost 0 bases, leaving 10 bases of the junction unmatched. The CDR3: CASSLEMSGRISSYNEQFF. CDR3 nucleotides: TGCGCCAGCAGCTTGGAAATGAGCGGGAGGATTAGCTCCTACAATGAGCAGTTCTTC.

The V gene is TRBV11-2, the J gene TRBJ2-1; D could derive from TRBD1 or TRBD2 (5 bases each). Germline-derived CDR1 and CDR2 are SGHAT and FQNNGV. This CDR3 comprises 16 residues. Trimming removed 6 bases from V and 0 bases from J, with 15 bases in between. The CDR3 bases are TGTGCCAGCAGACGATATCGGGACCCCTCCTACAATGAGCAGTTCTTC. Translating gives CASRRYRDPSYNEQFF.

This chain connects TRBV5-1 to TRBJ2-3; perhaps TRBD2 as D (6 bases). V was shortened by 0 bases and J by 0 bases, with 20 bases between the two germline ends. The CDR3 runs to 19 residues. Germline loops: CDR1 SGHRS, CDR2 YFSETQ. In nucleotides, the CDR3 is TGCGCCAGCAGCTTGGCGACCCGGGACTTTTTAAGAAGCACAGATACGCAGTATTTT. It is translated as CASSLATRDFLRSTDTQYF. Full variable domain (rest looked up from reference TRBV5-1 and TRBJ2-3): KAGVTQTPRYLIKTRGQQVTLSCSPISGHRSVSWYQQTPGQGLQFLFEYFSETQRNKGNFPGRFSGRQFSNSRSEMNVSTLELGDSALYLCASSLATRDFLRSTDTQYFGPGTRLTVL.

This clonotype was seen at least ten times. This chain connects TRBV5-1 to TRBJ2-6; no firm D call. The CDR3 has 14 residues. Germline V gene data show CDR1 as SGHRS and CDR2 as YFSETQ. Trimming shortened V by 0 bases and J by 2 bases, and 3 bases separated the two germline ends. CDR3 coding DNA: TGCGCCAGCAGCTTGGGAGCTGGGGCCAACGTCCTGACTTTC. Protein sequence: CASSLGAGANVLTF.

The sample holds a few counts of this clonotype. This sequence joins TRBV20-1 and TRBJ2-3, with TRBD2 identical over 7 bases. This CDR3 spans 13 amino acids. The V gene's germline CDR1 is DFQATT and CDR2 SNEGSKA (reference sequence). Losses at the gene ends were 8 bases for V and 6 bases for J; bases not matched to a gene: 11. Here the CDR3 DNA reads TGCAGTTGGGGCGGGAGCGCGGTGGATACGCAGTATTTT. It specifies CSWGGSAVDTQYF.

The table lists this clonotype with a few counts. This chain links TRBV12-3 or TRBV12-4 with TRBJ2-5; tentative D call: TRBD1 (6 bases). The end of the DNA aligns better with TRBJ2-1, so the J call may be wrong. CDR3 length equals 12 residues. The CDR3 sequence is CASSFSQGGQFF. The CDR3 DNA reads TGTGCCAGCAGTTTCTCTCAAGGGGGGCAGTTCTTC.